This T cell receptor beta chain was sequenced during a study of beta chain features in type 1 diabetes. The authors reverse transcribed all of the isolated RNA, so sequencing captured expressed TCRB transcripts. Produced via immunoSEQ multiplex PCR; TCRdb's table is partial and in-frame only. The table includes fewer than 900,000 clones, under 20% detected once. The CDR3 spans 14 residues. CDR1 is SGHDT, CDR2 YYEEEE, per germline. The study's findings and limits: It was possible that PCR favored shorter templates, equally so in patients and controls. Researchers could not determine here whether HLA type influences TCRB rearrangement.

This clone was seen a handful of times. Its antigen is not identified. This receptor was obtained from a woman between 18 and 29 years old in good health. Sequencing was done on a sample of naive CD4+ T cells from blood. This chain connects TRBV5-6 to TRBJ2-5; no clear D. Near its end, the DNA agrees better with TRBJ2-7, so the J call may be wrong. The CDR3 sequence is CASSLFAENYEQYF. In DNA, the CDR3 is TGTGCCAGCAGCTTATTTGCCGAGAACTACGAGCAGTACTTC.